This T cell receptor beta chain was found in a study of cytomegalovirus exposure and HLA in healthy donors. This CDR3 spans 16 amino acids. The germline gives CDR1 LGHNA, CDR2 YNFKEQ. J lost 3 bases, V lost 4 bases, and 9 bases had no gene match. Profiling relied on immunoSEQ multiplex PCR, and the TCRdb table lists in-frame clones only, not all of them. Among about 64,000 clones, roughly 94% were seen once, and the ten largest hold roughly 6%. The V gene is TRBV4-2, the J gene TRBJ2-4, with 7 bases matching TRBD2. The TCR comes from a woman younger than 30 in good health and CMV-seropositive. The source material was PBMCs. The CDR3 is CASSRGQGEGKNIQYF. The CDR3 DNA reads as TGTGCCAGCAGCCGTGGTCAAGGGGAGGGCAAAAACATTCAGTACTTC.